The clone carrying this T cell receptor beta chain was seen many times. Its antigen is not identified. V lost 7 bases, J lost 3 bases, and 6 bases lay in between. The CDR3 has 10 amino acids. In germline, CDR1 is DFQATT, CDR2 SNEGSKA (reference sequence). The entry originates in a study of Graves' ophthalmopathy and Graves' hyperthyroidism. RNA served as the template for amplifying TCR beta CDR3 regions. Following a first-round RT-PCR that used HTBI primers, a second-round multiplex PCR was carried out. Via MiXCR, TCRdb re-called the multiplex PCR reads, giving one row per CDR3 protein. The profile shows around 660,000 distinct CDR3 sequences, about two fifths of them singletons. General study points: Detected in blood as well were most expanded thyroid clonotypes with frequency above 0.001. Ophthalmopathy progression was predicted with 55% to 71% sensitivity and 72% to 75% specificity.

The clonotype originates from an adult man with Graves' ophthalmopathy. The V gene is TRBV20-1, the J gene TRBJ1-2, with no clear D. Sequences were obtained from peripheral blood. In nucleotides, the CDR3 is TGCAGTGTCACAGACTATGGCTACACCTTC. It yields the protein CSVTDYGYTF.